The sample holds a few counts of the clone carrying this T cell receptor beta chain. The antigen is not known. The record originates from a study of neurological immune-mediated disorders. Study-level findings and limits: HTLV-1-associated myelopathy led in TCR clonal expansion, while multiple sclerosis ranked lowest, below healthy controls.

2 million unsorted PBMCs were stored in RNAlater at -80 °C before RNA extraction. Germline V gives CDR1 SGHAT, CDR2 FQNNGV. The CDR3 is made up of 15 amino acids. V was pared by 7 bases and J by 9 bases, with 10 bases of the junction left unmatched. The output of every sequencing run exceeded 190 million TCR-beta sequences, derived from 15-18 subjects. TCRdb itself ran the 5' RACE reads through MiXCR, one entry per CDR3 protein. The data hold 55,000 to 70,000 distinct CDR3 sequences, with 10% to 12% observed a single time. This receptor was identified in a man aged 60 to 75 in good health. The rearrangement joins TRBV11-2 to TRBJ2-1, with 12 positions matching TRBD1. The sequenced sample consisted of PBMCs. The CDR3 protein is CASTVGTGGQTEQFF. For the CDR3, the DNA is TGTGCCAGCACCGTCGGGACAGGGGGCCAGACTGAGCAGTTCTTC.